The 27 T cell receptor beta chains below come from one sample, sequenced in a study of T cells in women clearing cervical HPV infection. Sequencing was performed with immunoSEQ multiplex PCR; in TCRdb, only in-frame clones are kept and a portion is missing. The table for this sample gives some 30,000 clones. The sequenced sample was blood buffy coat. The receptors were gathered from a woman aged 18-70 years with a cervical HPV16 infection that either progressed to CIN3+ or cleared (not recorded which).

Remarks on this clone: The CDR3 goes on 3 residues after the read ends, and that part is filled in from the germline J gene. This chain links TRBV19 with TRBJ1-2; a weak D match, TRBD1 (6 bases). The CDR3 totals 14 residues. V lost 6 bases to trimming and J lost 2 bases, with 13 bases between them. From germline, CDR1 is LNHDA and CDR2 SQIVND (reference sequence). The DNA read from the CDR3 is TGTGCCAGTAGCCGGGGGGCAGGGAACTATGGC. It codes for CASSRGAGNYG. The CDR3, in full, reads CASSRGAGNYGYTF.

As concerns this clone: The CDR3 end falls 3 residues outside the read, so it is completed with the germline J gene. The chain combines TRBV5-1 with TRBJ1-2; unclear D gene. Per germline, CDR1 SGHRS and CDR2 YFSETQ. V shed 1 base and J shed 6 bases, with 16 bases lying between them. This CDR3 comprises 15 residues. The CDR3 is CASSLRTSDSNGYTF. Incomplete CDR3 DNA: TGCGCCAGCAGCTTGCGAACATCTGATTCGAATGGC. Full variable domain (rest looked up from reference TRBV5-1 and TRBJ1-2): KAGVTQTPRYLIKTRGQQVTLSCSPISGHRSVSWYQQTPGQGLQFLFEYFSETQRNKGNFPGRFSGRQFSNSRSEMNVSTLELGDSALYLCASSLRTSDSNGYTFGSGTRLTVV.

Comments on this clone: The observed sequence ends 3 residues before the CDR3 terminus, with the missing tail filled in from the germline J gene. The gene calls are TRBV19 and TRBJ1-2; perhaps TRBD1 as D (5 bases). The CDR3 covers 14 residues. CDR1 LNHDA and CDR2 SQIVND come from the germline V gene (reference sequence). CDR3: CASSIQGPTDTYTF. CDR3 DNA (partial): TGTGCCAGTAGTATACAGGGTCCCACAGATACC.

With respect to this clone: The read ends 3 residues shy of where the CDR3 ends; the end is completed using the germline J gene. The rearrangement links TRBV20-1 to TRBJ2-7; tentative D call: TRBD1 (6 bases). Germline CDR1 is DFQATT and CDR2 is SNEGSKA (reference sequence). The CDR3 extends over 14 amino acids. Trimming removed 4 bases from V and 1 base from J, with 14 bases in between. This CDR3 reads CSATGGSLSYEQYF. CDR3 bases read: TGCAGTGCTACTGGGGGCTCATTATCCTACGAG.

Partial CDR3 DNA: TGTGCCTGGGCGGCGGGTGAA. Its translation is CAWAAGE. The entire CDR3 sequence reads CAWAAGEAFF. The chain uses TRBV30 and TRBJ1-1; D ambiguous. The CDR3 extends 3 residues past the end of the read, so its final part is completed from the germline J gene. Trimming shortened V by 5 bases and J by 7 bases, and 8 bases separated the two germline ends. The CDR3 covers 10 residues. Germline V CDR1 and CDR2: GTSNPN, SVGIG (reference sequence).

Details on this clone: The read halts 3 residues ahead of the CDR3 end, with the missing end drawn from the germline J gene. Other DNA sequences in this sample translate to the same CDR3. The J gene is TRBJ1-3, the V gene TRBV18; TRBD1 matches 10 bases. V was pared by 2 bases and J by 0 bases, with 1 base of the junction left unmatched. The V gene's germline CDR1 is KGHSH and CDR2 LQKENI. CDR3 length: 16 amino acids. CDR3 in amino acids: CASSPWTGGSGNTIYF. The CDR3 bases that were read are TGTGCCAGCTCACCATGGACAGGGGGCTCTGGAAACACC.

With regard to this clone: The read ends 3 residues shy of where the CDR3 ends; the end is completed using the germline J gene. This rearrangement joins TRBV11-1 to TRBJ1-1; D may be TRBD1 (6 bases). This CDR3 contains 15 residues. V was trimmed by 5 bases and J by 7 bases, leaving 20 bases between them. Germline lookup yields CDR1 SGHAT and CDR2 FQDESV (reference sequence). Partial CDR3 DNA: TGTGCCAGCAGCGTAGGGACATTAATATTTGGTGAA. Its translation: CASSVGTLIFGE. The complete CDR3 protein is CASSVGTLIFGEAFF.

With regard to this clone: Read coverage stops 3 residues before the CDR3 terminus; the germline J gene supplies the remainder. The gene calls are TRBV19 and TRBJ2-5; TRBD1 matches 8 bases. CDR3 size: 16 residues. Germline CDR1 and CDR2: LNHDA and SQIVND (reference sequence). V lost 5 bases and J lost 5; bases outside the gene matches: 13. CDR3 protein: CASSFQGARVGETQYF. CDR3 DNA, as far as it was read: TGTGCCAGTAGTTTTCAGGGGGCGAGGGTGGGGGAGACC.

Notes on this clone: The CDR3 is cut off 3 residues early in the read; its end comes from the germline J gene. V usage is TRBV10-3 and J usage is TRBJ1-1; 12 bases match TRBD1. The CDR3 totals 15 residues. Looked up from germline, CDR1 is ENHRY and CDR2 is SYGVKD. The ends lost 4 bases at V and 7 bases at J; junction bases unmatched: 7. The CDR3 bases that were read are TGTGCCATCAGTGCCGGGACAGGGGGCCAAGGTGAA. Amino acid sequence: CAISAGTGGQGE. The complete CDR3 reads CAISAGTGGQGEAFF.

About this clone: The CDR3 end is not reached by the read, which stops 3 residues before it; the germline J gene fills it in. The rearrangement links TRBV18 to TRBJ1-2; 9 bases line up with TRBD1. CDR3 length equals 14 residues. Looked up from germline, CDR1 is KGHSH and CDR2 is LQKENI. The CDR3 loop reads CASSLGQGSYDYTF. CDR3 DNA (partial): TGTGCCAGCTCACTGGGACAGGGATCCTACGAC.

Comment on this clone: Germline and junction disagree at one end, which may indicate a read error. The CDR3 end is not reached by the read, which stops 3 residues before it; the germline J gene fills it in. The gene calls are TRBV4-1 and TRBJ2-3; 12 bases fit TRBD2. There are 16 residues in the CDR3. Germline V gene data show CDR1 as MGHRA and CDR2 as YSYEKL. Partial CDR3 DNA: TGCGCCAGCAGCAACCAACTAGCGGGGGGCACAGATCCG. Protein sequence: CASSNQLAGGTDP. The whole CDR3 sequence reads CASSNQLAGGTDPQYF.

This CDR3 is CSARDQRGIYGYTF. The sequenced part of the CDR3 DNA is TGCAGTGCTAGAGATCAAAGGGGTATCTATGGC. The chain couples TRBV20-1 to TRBJ1-2, with D tentatively TRBD1 (5 bases). The read is 3 residues too short to cover the CDR3 end, so that end is filled in from the germline J gene. Germline V gene data show CDR1 as DFQATT and CDR2 as SNEGSKA (reference sequence). The CDR3 length is 14 residues. Trimming removed 0 bases at V and 4 bases at J, with 12 bases between.

To note about this clone: The read ends 3 residues before the CDR3 terminus; that terminus is restored from the germline J gene. The chain recombines TRBV2 with TRBJ2-3; D not certain. Germline lookup yields CDR1 SNHLY and CDR2 FYNNEI. This CDR3 is 12 amino acids long. Partial CDR3 DNA: TGTGCCAGCACCCGGTTCCAAGAGACG. It is translated as CASTRFQET. The entire CDR3 is CASTRFQETQYF.

With regard to this clone: The sequence runs out 3 residues before the end of the CDR3; the remainder is reconstructed from the germline J gene. V usage is TRBV20-1 and J usage is TRBJ1-5; the match to TRBD1 covers 9 bases. Per the germline V gene, CDR1 is DFQATT and CDR2 is SNEGSKA (reference sequence). The CDR3 extends over 15 amino acids. Germline trimming cut 7 bases from V and 5 bases from J; bases unmatched to any gene: 12. CDR3 bases read: TGCAGTGTTTCCGGACAGGGGTCGATTTATCAGCCC. This translates into CSVSGQGSIYQP. The full CDR3 protein is CSVSGQGSIYQPQHF.

Note on this clone: Coverage ceases 3 residues before the CDR3 finishes, and the germline J gene fills in the end. The chain combines TRBV7-8 with TRBJ2-7, with 12 bases identical to TRBD2. CDR3 size: 16 residues. The junction had 9 bases not matched to a gene; V was cut back by 6 bases and J by 3 bases. Germline V gene sequence: CDR1 SGHVS, CDR2 FQNEAQ. Partial CDR3 DNA: TGTGCCAGCAGATCTTCTAGCGGGGGGGCCGTCTACGAG. It is translated as CASRSSSGGAVYE. The entire CDR3 sequence reads CASRSSSGGAVYEQYF.

About this clone itself: The read halts 3 residues ahead of the CDR3 end, with the missing end drawn from the germline J gene. The V gene is TRBV7-9, the J gene TRBJ1-5, with D possibly matching TRBD1 (5 bases). With 3 bases removed from V and 5 bases from J, the gap between germline ends came to 8 bases. The CDR3 is made up of 13 amino acids. CDR1 and CDR2 from the germline V gene are SEHNR and FQNEAQ (reference sequence). CDR3 bases read: TGTGCCAGCAGCTTGGGGCAGGATCAGCCC. Its protein product is CASSLGQDQP. The whole CDR3 is CASSLGQDQPQHF.

Concerning this clone itself: The DNA ends 3 residues before the CDR3 does, and the rest of the CDR3 is filled in from the germline J gene. The V and J genes are TRBV19 and TRBJ1-1; D perhaps matches TRBD1 (5 bases). Germline CDR1 LNHDA, CDR2 SQIVND (reference sequence). Trimming shortened V by 1 base and J by 5 bases, and 14 bases separated the two germline ends. This CDR3 is 15 amino acids long. CDR3 DNA, as far as it was read: TGTGCCAGTAGTATAGGGCGATCTGCAGGGACTGAA. Protein sequence: CASSIGRSAGTE. The entire CDR3 protein reads CASSIGRSAGTEAFF.

Turning to this clone: Read data end 3 residues before the CDR3 end; the end is taken from the germline J gene. This sequence joins TRBV20-1 and TRBJ1-2; 8 bases fit TRBD1. This CDR3 has 14 amino acids. Germline V CDR1 and CDR2: DFQATT, SNEGSKA (reference sequence). The CDR3 bases that were read are TGCAGTGCCACCCGTTTGGAGCAGGGGGCTCTG. This translates into CSATRLEQGAL. The whole CDR3 is CSATRLEQGALYTF.

Note on this clone: The read stops 3 residues short of the end of the CDR3; the missing end is completed from the germline J gene. This rearrangement joins TRBV20-1 to TRBJ2-2; D call uncertain. The CDR3 spans 13 residues. CDR1 DFQATT and CDR2 SNEGSKA come from the germline V gene (reference sequence). CDR3 protein: CSAPVQSAEKLFF. Incomplete CDR3 DNA: TGCAGTGCTCCCGTGCAGAGCGCTGAAAAG.

Details on this clone: Read sequence stops 3 residues before the CDR3 end, and the germline J gene provides the missing end. V usage is TRBV6-7 and J usage is TRBJ1-1; D might be TRBD1 (5 bases). TRBV6-7 is identified as an open reading frame with a role that is uncertain. The V end lost 4 bases, the J end lost 0 bases, and 9 bases lay between the germline ends. The CDR3 has 14 amino acids. Incomplete CDR3 DNA: TGTGCCAGCAGTTGCCACAGGCTGAACACTGAA. Its translation: CASSCHRLNTE. The entire CDR3 sequence reads CASSCHRLNTEAFF.

Details on this clone: The CDR3 end lies 3 residues beyond the end of the read and is filled in from the germline J gene. J is TRBJ2-7 and V is TRBV12-5, with 7 bases lining up with TRBD1. With 5 bases clipped from V and 6 bases from J, the junction kept 10 bases outside the gene matches. Germline V lookup: CDR1 LGHNT, CDR2 FRNRAP. This CDR3 comprises 14 residues. The sequenced CDR3 bases are TGTGCTAGTGGTGCTAGGGGGCCCGTCGGCGAG. This sequence encodes CASGARGPVGE. The CDR3 in full is CASGARGPVGEQYF. Using reference TRBV12-5 and TRBJ2-7 for the parts outside the CDR3, the full variable domain is DARVTQTPRHKVTEMGQEVTMRCQPILGHNTVFWYRQTMMQGLELLAYFRNRAPLDDSGMPKDRFSAEMPDATLATLKIQPSEPRDSAVYFCASGARGPVGEQYFGPGTRLTVT.

About this clone: The read is 3 residues too short to cover the CDR3 end, so that end is filled in from the germline J gene. The chain links TRBV10-3 to TRBJ1-2; D is unresolved. The CDR3 extends over 15 amino acids. Germline CDR1 ENHRY, CDR2 SYGVKD. V lost 8 bases to trimming and J lost 0 bases, with 16 bases between them. CDR3 sequence reads: CAISRAGFSNYGYTF. CDR3 DNA (partial): TGTGCCATCTCAAGGGCGGGATTTTCTAACTATGGC.

In regard to this clone: The CDR3 end is not reached by the read, which stops 3 residues before it; the germline J gene fills it in. The J gene is TRBJ1-2, the V gene TRBV7-9; the match to TRBD1 covers 7 bases. Per the germline V gene, CDR1 is SEHNR and CDR2 is FQNEAQ (reference sequence). This CDR3 contains 15 residues. The CDR3: CASSLVGQPSYDYTF. The CDR3 DNA, read in part, is TGTGCCAGCAGCTTAGTGGGACAGCCTTCCTACGAC.

As for this clone: With the read ending 3 residues before the CDR3 end, the germline J gene is used to fill in that end. The chain links TRBV18 to TRBJ1-1; 8 bases align to TRBD1. The CDR3 runs 16 residues. Germline CDR1 reads KGHSH; CDR2 reads LQKENI. The CDR3 region is CASSPPRGQGYYEAFF. The CDR3 bases that were read are TGTGCCAGCTCACCACCGCGAGGACAGGGTTACTACGAG.

Points on this clone: With the read ending 3 residues before the CDR3 end, the germline J gene is used to fill in that end. The genes are TRBV7-8 and TRBJ2-3, with a tentative D call TRBD1 (5 bases). Trimming stripped 4 bases from V and 1 base from J, with 18 bases between. Germline CDR1 reads SGHVS; CDR2 reads FQNEAQ. CDR3 length: 17 residues. CDR3 in amino acids: CASSSWGLKSGTDTQYF. Incomplete CDR3 DNA: TGTGCCAGCAGCTCCTGGGGCCTAAAGTCCGGCACAGATACG.

Regarding this clone: The read terminates 3 residues before the CDR3 end, so the remaining end is supplied by the germline J gene. The V gene is TRBV19, the J gene TRBJ1-2; D uncertain. The CDR3 has 13 residues. Germline V CDR1 and CDR2: LNHDA, SQIVND (reference sequence). CDR3 residues: CASSLTVYNDYTF. CDR3 DNA, as far as it was read: TGTGCCAGTAGCCTTACAGTCTACAATGAC. The whole variable domain, filled in from reference TRBV19 and TRBJ1-2, reads DGGITQSPKYLFRKEGQNVTLSCEQNLNHDAMYWYRQDPGQGLRLIYYSQIVNDFQKGDIAEGYSVSREKKESFPLTVTSAQKNPTAFYLCASSLTVYNDYTFGSGTRLTVV.

On this clone: The read terminates 3 residues ahead of where the CDR3 ends, so the germline J gene completes it. V is TRBV5-1 and J is TRBJ2-3; maybe TRBD2 (6 bases). Germline CDR1 reads SGHRS; CDR2 reads YFSETQ. Trimming left V 0 bases short and J 5 bases short, with 10 bases between. The CDR3 is 14 amino acids. The CDR3 bases that were read are TGCGCCAGCAGCTTGGCGTCGGGGGAAGATACG. Translation: CASSLASGEDT. The full CDR3 protein is CASSLASGEDTQYF.